This TCR beta chain was recorded in a study of T cell changes during pregnancy in multiple sclerosis. Profiling relied on immunoSEQ multiplex PCR, and the TCRdb table lists in-frame clones only, not all of them. The data show approximately 20,000 clones, 88% seen once. The CDR3 covers 13 residues. Trimming pared 3 bases from V and 1 base from J, leaving 3 bases between. Germline V gene data show CDR1 as MNHEY and CDR2 as SMNVEV (reference sequence). The genes are TRBV27 and TRBJ2-2, with D unresolved. The sample here was CD8+ T cells from peripheral blood mononuclear cells, taken after pregnancy. This clonotype originated in a female donor in good health, enrolled as a control in a pregnancy study. The CDR3 DNA reads as TGTGCCAGCAGTTTCGGGAACACCGGGGAGCTGTTTTTT. It codes for CASSFGNTGELFF.